These 8 T cell receptor beta chains were sequenced from one sample in a study of CD8 T cells in ankylosing spondylitis. TCRdb analysed the 5' RACE reads with MiXCR anew, one entry per CDR3 protein. This table holds under 450,000 distinct CDR3 sequences, 20% found once. The sequencing sample was made of blood, either unsorted or a sorted T cell fraction (not recorded which). Source of these receptors: a male donor with ankylosing spondylitis or in good health (not recorded which).

This clonotype was recorded many times. The rearrangement uses TRBV29-1 and TRBJ2-7, with unresolved D. Germline assignment: CDR1 SQVTM and CDR2 ANQGSEA. The CDR3 has 11 amino acids. V was shortened by 0 bases and J by 6 bases, with 6 bases between the two germline ends. Here the CDR3 reads CSVEDTVEQYF. Written as DNA, the CDR3 is TGCAGCGTTGAAGATACAGTCGAGCAGTACTTC.

J is TRBJ1-5 and V is TRBV24-1; TRBD1 is a possible D gene (5 bases). The V end was cut by 8 bases, the J end by 0 bases, with 10 bases between. Germline V gene lookup returns CDR1 KGHDR and CDR2 SFDVKD. The CDR3 has 14 residues. The CDR3 here is CATNGRDSNQPQHF. The CDR3 coding sequence is TGTGCCACCAACGGCAGGGATAGCAATCAGCCCCAGCATTTT.

This clonotype was found a few times. The rearrangement uses TRBV11-1 and TRBJ2-1; D gene unclear. Germline CDR1 SGHAT, CDR2 FQDESV (reference sequence). V shed 3 bases and J shed 0 bases, with 21 bases lying between them. CDR3 size: 19 residues. The CDR3: CASSFPPSAVTSSYNEQFF. DNA of the CDR3: TGTGCCAGCAGCTTCCCCCCATCCGCGGTTACGAGCTCCTACAATGAGCAGTTCTTC. Combining the CDR3 with reference TRBV11-1 and TRBJ2-1 gives the whole variable domain EAEVAQSPRYKITEKSQAVAFWCDPISGHATLYWYRQILGQGPELLVQFQDESVVDDSQLPKDRFSAERLKGVDSTLKIQPAELGDSAMYLCASSFPPSAVTSSYNEQFFGPGTRLTVL.

The chain has TRBV5-6 and TRBJ2-7; 7 bases are shared with TRBD1. The CDR3 extends over 15 amino acids. Germline CDR1 SGHDT, CDR2 YYEEEE. V lost 4 bases and J lost 2; bases outside the gene matches: 9. CDR3 coding DNA: TGTGCCAGCAGCCTGGGACAGCAATGGACCTACGAGCAGTACTTC. The encoded protein is CASSLGQQWTYEQYF.

CDR3 sequence: CASSDVSGNEQYF. The DNA for the CDR3 is TGTGCCAGCAGTGATGTCAGCGGAAACGAGCAGTACTTC. The rearrangement uses TRBV6-1 and TRBJ2-7; perhaps TRBD2 as D (5 bases). Trimming shortened V by 3 bases and J by 5 bases, and 11 bases separated the two germline ends. The length of the CDR3 is 13 residues. Germline assignment: CDR1 MNHNS and CDR2 SASEGT.

This clonotype was found a few times. This rearrangement joins TRBV7-8 to TRBJ2-7; the match to TRBD2 covers 12 bases. V shed 3 bases, J shed 4 bases, and the junction held 13 bases outside the gene matches. Germline V gives CDR1 SGHVS, CDR2 FQNEAQ. This CDR3 has 18 residues. The CDR3 region is CASSFPNLAGGLSYEQYF. DNA of the CDR3: TGTGCCAGCAGCTTCCCAAATCTAGCGGGGGGGCTGTCGTACGAGCAGTACTTC.

This clonotype was counted a few times. The chain recombines TRBV6-5 with TRBJ2-5; D remains unclear. The CDR3 totals 12 residues. V gave up 2 bases and J gave up 1 base, with 2 bases separating them. Germline CDR1 and CDR2: MNHEY and SVGAGI. CDR3 bases: TGTGCCAGCAGTTACGCCCAAGAGACCCAGTACTTC. Encoded protein: CASSYAQETQYF.

The chain combines TRBV5-5 with TRBJ2-5; 9 bases map to TRBD2. The CDR3 runs 15 residues. J was trimmed by 9 bases and V by 6 bases; bases with no gene match: 15. CDR1 and CDR2 (germline): SGHKS, YYEKEE (reference sequence). The DNA of the CDR3 is TGTGCCAGCACCCTGCTAGCTAGCGGGGCCCGACCCCAGTACTTC. Its translation is CASTLLASGARPQYF. The variable domain in full, with the rest retrieved from reference TRBV5-5 and TRBJ2-5, is DAGVTQSPTHLIKTRGQQVTLRCSPISGHKSVSWYQQVLGQGPQFIFQYYEKEERGRGNFPDRFSARQFPNYSSELNVNALLLGDSALYLCASTLLASGARPQYFGPGTRLLVL.